What follows is one T cell receptor (beta chain) and its context. This sample is drawn from a study of blood T cell repertoires in COVID-19. Only in-frame clones appear in the TCRdb table, and some are missing; sequencing was by immunoSEQ multiplex PCR. Of more than 250,000 clones listed, around 86% are singletons. CDR3 length equals 16 residues. The V segment lost 4 bases and the J segment 2 bases; nucleotides outside the gene matches: 6. Germline V CDR1 and CDR2: KGHSH, LQKENI. V usage is TRBV18 and J usage is TRBJ2-1, with 9 bases that match TRBD1. The TCR comes from a man between 50 and 59 years old with active or convalescent COVID-19. What was sequenced was peripheral blood. The CDR3 protein is CASSLLGTGTYNEQFF. The CDR3 region has the DNA TGTGCCAGCTCACTGCTCGGGACAGGGACCTACAATGAGCAGTTCTTC.